A single sample is the source of the 21 T cell receptor beta chains below, sequenced in a study of PD-L1 blockade in urothelial cancer. Libraries were prepared by immunoSEQ multiplex PCR; TCRdb keeps only in-frame clonotypes and omits some of them. This sample has around 100,000 clones, with 80% to 90% found just once. Time point given: pretreatment peripheral blood. Sequencing was performed on PBMCs, taken around atezolizumab (anti-PD-L1) treatment. These receptors were obtained from a man in his fifties or sixties with urothelial cancer.

This chain connects TRBV11-2 to TRBJ2-2; 9 nucleotides agree with TRBD2. CDR1 and CDR2 from the germline V gene are SGHAT and FQNNGV. The CDR3 has 18 amino acids. V lost 3 bases, J lost 3 bases, and 11 bases stayed unmatched. The CDR3 region is CASSFSRLAGAHTGELFF. The CDR3 DNA reads TGTGCCAGCAGCTTTTCCCGTTTAGCGGGAGCTCACACCGGGGAGCTGTTTTTT.

This chain connects TRBV4-3 to TRBJ1-1; D not resolved. V was pared by 1 base and J by 1 base, with 10 bases between. CDR3 length: 15 residues. Germline loops: CDR1 LGHNA, CDR2 YSLEER. CDR3 in DNA: TGCGCCAGCAGCCAAGTCGCGGGCGGGAACACTGAAGCTTTCTTT. This translates into CASSQVAGGNTEAFF.

The chain has TRBV7-9 and TRBJ2-2; 10 bases are a match to TRBD2. Germline V gene lookup returns CDR1 SEHNR and CDR2 FQNEAQ (reference sequence). The V and J ends lost 4 bases and 0 bases, in that order; junction bases with no gene match: 11. This CDR3 is built from 19 residues. The CDR3 region has the DNA TGTGCCAGCAGCTCTGTGTGGACTAGCGGTCTCGCGAACACCGGGGAGCTGTTTTTT. Its translation: CASSSVWTSGLANTGELFF.

This clone was observed a few times. V is TRBV2 and J is TRBJ2-1, with TRBD1 identical over 10 bases. Per germline, CDR1 SNHLY and CDR2 FYNNEI. V lost 3 bases and J lost 2; bases outside the gene matches: 4. The CDR3 sequence is 16 residues long. The CDR3 sequence: CASSDQDRGAYNEQFF. The CDR3, as DNA: TGTGCCAGCAGTGACCAGGACAGGGGGGCCTACAATGAGCAGTTCTTC.

This clone was seen only once. The chain has TRBV7-3 and TRBJ2-2, with no clear D. Germline CDR1 SGHTA, CDR2 FQGTGA. This CDR3 region has 15 residues. V gave up 5 bases and J gave up 0 bases, with 10 bases separating them. Here the CDR3 DNA reads TGTGCCAGCAGCCTCCTTCCGGCGAACACCGGGGAGCTGTTTTTT. Translation gives CASSLLPANTGELFF.

The chain carries TRBV9 and TRBJ1-3; D is perhaps TRBD1 (5 bases). This CDR3 has 17 residues. Per germline, CDR1 SGDLS and CDR2 YYNGEE. The V end was cut by 1 base, the J end by 1 base, with 15 bases between. DNA for the CDR3: TGTGCCAGCAGCGTAAGTGTAACAGGTGGTTCTGGAAACACCATATATTTT. Encoded protein: CASSVSVTGGSGNTIYF.

The rearrangement uses TRBV28 and TRBJ1-2; 7 nucleotides agree with TRBD1. This CDR3 has 15 residues. CDR1 is MDHEN and CDR2 is SYDVKM in the germline V gene. J lost 3 bases, V lost 5 bases, and 9 bases had no gene match. The chain's CDR3 is CASSLPGQIYYGYTF. The CDR3, as DNA: TGTGCCAGCAGTCTGCCGGGACAGATATACTATGGCTACACCTTC.

This chain uses TRBV5-4 with TRBJ2-1, with D perhaps TRBD2 (6 bases). Germline V CDR1 and CDR2: SGHNT, YYREEE (reference sequence). V lost 0 bases, J lost 5 bases, and 18 bases lay in between. The CDR3 is 17 residues long. CDR3 sequence (DNA): TGTGCCAGCAGCTTGGCTTTTGGAGCGGGCCCTCACAATGAGCAGTTCTTC. It specifies CASSLAFGAGPHNEQFF.

CDR3 coding DNA: TGTGCCAGCAGTGTCGAGATGAACACTGAAGCTTTCTTT. This gives the protein CASSVEMNTEAFF. The chain couples TRBV6-4 to TRBJ1-1; D is unresolved. Germline V gene sequence: CDR1 MRHNA, CDR2 SNTAGT. This CDR3 region has 13 residues. V was clipped by 4 bases and J by 0 bases, with 6 bases between them.

This chain connects TRBV19 to TRBJ2-2; 8 bases fit TRBD2. J lost 0 bases, V lost 7 bases, and 10 bases had no gene match. Germline V CDR1 and CDR2: LNHDA, SQIVND (reference sequence). The CDR3 is made up of 17 amino acids. The CDR3 protein is CASTRGGSLTNTGELFF. In nucleotides, the CDR3 is TGTGCCAGTACCCGGGGGGGCAGCCTGACGAACACCGGGGAGCTGTTTTTT.

This chain links TRBV6-6 with TRBJ2-7; 7 bases line up with TRBD2. This CDR3 comprises 13 residues. From germline, CDR1 is MNHNY and CDR2 SVGAGI (reference sequence). V was clipped by 7 bases and J by 1 base; unmatched bases: 4. The CDR3 DNA reads TGTGCCAGCACTCTAGCGGAGTCCTACGAGCAGTACTTC. Amino acids: CASTLAESYEQYF.

This clone has only one observation. The chain joins TRBV11-2 to TRBJ2-7; 9 nucleotides line up with TRBD2. V dropped 3 bases and J dropped 2; count of bases not matched to a gene: 8. CDR1 and CDR2 from the germline V gene are SGHAT and FQNNGV. This CDR3 is 16 amino acids long. CDR3 region: CASSFLVAGAAYEQYF. CDR3 nucleotide sequence: TGTGCCAGCAGCTTCCTCGTAGCGGGAGCCGCCTACGAGCAGTACTTC.

This chain uses TRBV5-1 with TRBJ2-3; D uncertain. This CDR3 comprises 14 residues. V was trimmed by 0 bases and J by 4 bases, leaving 9 bases between them. CDR1 and CDR2 from the germline V gene are SGHRS and YFSETQ. CDR3 protein: CASSLVLPADTQYF. DNA for the CDR3: TGCGCCAGCAGCTTGGTCCTCCCTGCAGATACGCAGTATTTT. Full variable domain (missing parts from reference TRBV5-1 and TRBJ2-3): KAGVTQTPRYLIKTRGQQVTLSCSPISGHRSVSWYQQTPGQGLQFLFEYFSETQRNKGNFPGRFSGRQFSNSRSEMNVSTLELGDSALYLCASSLVLPADTQYFGPGTRLTVL.

The chain links TRBV6-5 to TRBJ2-5; unclear D gene. Trimming cost V 2 bases and J 1 base, with 8 bases left between them. The germline V gene encodes CDR1 MNHEY and CDR2 SVGAGI. This CDR3 is built from 14 residues. Here the CDR3 reads CASSYGRSQETQYF. DNA of the CDR3: TGTGCCAGCAGTTACGGCCGCAGCCAAGAGACCCAGTACTTC.

This chain joins TRBV19 and TRBJ2-2, with D maybe TRBD1 (6 bases). The germline V gene has CDR1 LNHDA and CDR2 SQIVND (reference sequence). With 8 bases removed from V and 6 bases from J, the gap between germline ends came to 13 bases. The CDR3 length is 13 residues. CDR3 sequence: CASGQLTAGELFF. The CDR3 bases are TGTGCCAGTGGACAGCTAACCGCCGGGGAGCTGTTTTTT.

In its sample, this clone was seen once. This chain uses TRBV5-4 with TRBJ1-1; TRBD1 agrees at 8 bases. CDR3 size: 14 residues. Germline V CDR1 and CDR2: SGHNT, YYREEE (reference sequence). V lost 0 bases to trimming and J lost 3 bases; unmatched junction nucleotides: 1. CDR3 protein: CASSLAGGYTEAFF. The CDR3 DNA reads as TGTGCCAGCAGCTTGGCAGGGGGCTACACTGAAGCTTTCTTT. The variable domain in full, completed from reference TRBV5-4 and TRBJ1-1, reads ETGVTQSPTHLIKTRGQQVTLRCSSQSGHNTVSWYQQALGQGPQFIFQYYREEENGRGNFPPRFSGLQFPNYSSELNVNALELDDSALYLCASSLAGGYTEAFFGQGTRLTVV.

The chain combines TRBV7-2 with TRBJ1-4, with TRBD1 as a possible D gene (5 bases). There are 16 residues in the CDR3. Germline CDR1 SGHTA, CDR2 FQGNSA. Trimming took off 5 bases at V and 8 bases at J, with 21 bases between the two ends. The CDR3 coding sequence is TGTGCCAGCAGCCGTGAACTTCGGAGGGGAGGGGAAAAACTGTTTTTT. Translation: CASSRELRRGGEKLFF.

This clone showed up just once. The chain carries TRBV5-6 and TRBJ1-4, with D possibly being TRBD1 (5 bases). The CDR3 has 18 amino acids. Germline V lookup: CDR1 SGHDT, CDR2 YYEEEE. Trimming took off 1 base at V and 6 bases at J, with 22 bases between the two ends. This chain's CDR3 is CASSLRQPNRRSYEKLFF. In nucleotides, the CDR3 is TGTGCCAGCAGCTTGAGACAGCCAAATCGCCGTTCGTATGAAAAACTGTTTTTT.

V usage is TRBV9 and J usage is TRBJ2-7; TRBD1 might be the D (5 bases). This CDR3 comprises 14 residues. In germline, CDR1 is SGDLS, CDR2 YYNGEE. V lost 0 bases to trimming and J lost 2 bases, with 9 bases between them. The CDR3 loop reads CASSVDPTAYEQYF. The CDR3 DNA sequence: TGTGCCAGCAGCGTAGACCCGACAGCCTACGAGCAGTACTTC.

This rearrangement joins TRBV18 to TRBJ1-2; 8 nucleotides agree with TRBD1. The CDR3 is 15 residues long. The ends lost 4 bases at V and 1 base at J; junction bases unmatched: 5. Germline V gives CDR1 KGHSH, CDR2 LQKENI. The DNA for the CDR3 is TGTGCCAGCTCACACGGGACAGGAGATAACTATGGCTACACCTTC. Amino acids: CASSHGTGDNYGYTF.

The rearrangement joins TRBV7-8 to TRBJ1-2; D gene unclear. This CDR3 has 16 residues. Between the trimmed V and J ends, which lost 2 bases and 4 bases, there was a span of 17 bases. Looked up from germline, CDR1 is SGHVS and CDR2 is FQNEAQ. CDR3 coding DNA: TGTGCCAGCAGCTTATCCAATCCCAGGTCTTCCTATGGCTACACCTTC. It specifies CASSLSNPRSSYGYTF.